This T cell receptor beta chain was recovered during a study of blood T cell repertoires in COVID-19. This CDR3 has 16 residues. With V trimmed by 6 bases and J by 6 bases, 11 bases remained unmatched. CDR1 is KGHSH, CDR2 LQKENI, per germline. Methods used by the authors: Amplification of reference gene primers was used by the study to estimate nucleated cell counts. Using immunoSEQ multiplex PCR, the repertoire was profiled, and TCRdb retains in-frame clones only, with some absent. V and J calls and clone size come straight from that table; D and trimming were deduced from the DNA. Of 250,000 to 350,000 clones listed, over 75% were seen once; the top ten hold under 11%. Adults between about 18 and 89 years of age took part from 20 to 25 US areas. Two consecutive negative NP/OP PCR tests, clearance, or resolved symptoms defined Cohort 3 recovery.

Sequenced sample: PBMCs or T cells enriched from blood (not recorded which). The source of this sequence is a woman under 30 who had recovered from COVID-19. V is TRBV18 and J is TRBJ1-4; 9 bases agree with TRBD1. CDR3 sequence (DNA): TGTGCCAGCTCCTCCAACCCGGGACAGGGCGATGAAAAACTGTTTTTT. It yields the protein CASSSNPGQGDEKLFF.